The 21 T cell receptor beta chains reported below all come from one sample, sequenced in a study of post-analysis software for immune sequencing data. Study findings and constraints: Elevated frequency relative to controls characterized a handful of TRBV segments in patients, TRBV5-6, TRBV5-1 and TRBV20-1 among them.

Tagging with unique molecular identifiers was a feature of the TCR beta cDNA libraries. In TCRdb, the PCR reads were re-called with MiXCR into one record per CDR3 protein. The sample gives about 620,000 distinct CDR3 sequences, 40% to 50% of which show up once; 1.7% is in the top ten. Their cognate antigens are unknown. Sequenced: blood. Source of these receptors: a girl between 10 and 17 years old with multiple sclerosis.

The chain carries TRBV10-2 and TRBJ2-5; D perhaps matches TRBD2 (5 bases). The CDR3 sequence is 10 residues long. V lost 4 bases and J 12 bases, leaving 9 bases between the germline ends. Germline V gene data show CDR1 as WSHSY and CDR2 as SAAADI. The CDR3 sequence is CASSGTGKYF. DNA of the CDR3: TGCGCCAGCAGTGGGACTGGAAAGTACTTC.

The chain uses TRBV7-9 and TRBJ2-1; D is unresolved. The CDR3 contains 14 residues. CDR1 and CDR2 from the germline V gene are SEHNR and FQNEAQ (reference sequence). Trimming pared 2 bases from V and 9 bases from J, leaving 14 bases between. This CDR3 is CASSLSSGSGEQFF. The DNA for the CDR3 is TGTGCCAGCAGCTTATCATCCGGCTCGGGTGAGCAGTTCTTC.

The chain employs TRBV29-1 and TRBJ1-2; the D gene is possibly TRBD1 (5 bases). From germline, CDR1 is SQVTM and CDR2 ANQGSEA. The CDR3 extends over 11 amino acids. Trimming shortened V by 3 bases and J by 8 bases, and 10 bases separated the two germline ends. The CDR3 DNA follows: TGCAGCGTTGAGGAAGACAGAGGCTACACCTTC. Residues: CSVEEDRGYTF. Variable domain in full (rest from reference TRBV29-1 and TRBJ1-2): SAVISQKPSRDICQRGTSLTIQCQVDSQVTMMFWYRQQPGQSLTLIATANQGSEATYESGFVIDKFPISRPNLTFSTLTVSNMSPEDSSIYLCSVEEDRGYTFGSGTRLTVV.

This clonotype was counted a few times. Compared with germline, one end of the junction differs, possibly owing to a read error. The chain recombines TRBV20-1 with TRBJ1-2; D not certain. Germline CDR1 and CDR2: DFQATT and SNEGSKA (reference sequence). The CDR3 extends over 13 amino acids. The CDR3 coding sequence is TGCAGTGCTAGAGATAGGGCAGCCTATGGCCACACCTTC. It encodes CSARDRAAYGHTF.

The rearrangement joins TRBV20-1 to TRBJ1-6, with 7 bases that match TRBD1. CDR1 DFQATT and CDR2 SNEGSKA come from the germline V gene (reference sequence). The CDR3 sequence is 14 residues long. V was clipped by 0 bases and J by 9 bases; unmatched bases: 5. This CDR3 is CSARDGTDGSPLHF. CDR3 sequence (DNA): TGCAGTGCTAGAGATGGGACAGACGGTTCACCCCTCCACTTT.

Here the CDR3 reads CASRGLPGDYGYTF. CDR3 sequence (DNA): TGTGCCAGCAGGGGCCTCCCGGGGGACTATGGCTACACCTTC. V gene TRBV12-3 or TRBV12-4 combines with J gene TRBJ1-2; D perhaps matches TRBD1 (5 bases). V was shortened by 6 bases and J by 3 bases, with 14 bases between the two germline ends. This CDR3 contains 14 residues.

The CDR3 protein is CASSYPTGGENQPQHF. The CDR3, as DNA: TGTGCCAGCAGTTACCCTACAGGGGGCGAGAATCAGCCCCAGCATTTT. The chain is built from TRBV12-3 or TRBV12-4 and TRBJ1-5, with TRBD1 identical over 9 bases. The CDR3 totals 16 residues. V shed 4 bases, J shed 4 bases, and the junction held 8 bases outside the gene matches.

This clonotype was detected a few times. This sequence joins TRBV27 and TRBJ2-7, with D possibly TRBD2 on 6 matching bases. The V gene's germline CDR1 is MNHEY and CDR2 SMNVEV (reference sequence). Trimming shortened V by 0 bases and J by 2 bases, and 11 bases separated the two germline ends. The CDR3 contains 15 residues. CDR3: CASSLSGDFAYEQYF. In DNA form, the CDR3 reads TGTGCCAGCAGTTTATCCGGGGACTTCGCCTACGAGCAGTACTTC.

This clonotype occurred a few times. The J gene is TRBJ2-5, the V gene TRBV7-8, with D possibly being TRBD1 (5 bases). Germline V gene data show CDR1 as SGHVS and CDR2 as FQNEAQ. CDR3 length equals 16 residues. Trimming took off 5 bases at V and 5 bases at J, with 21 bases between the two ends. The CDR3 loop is CASSRVSAGYMETQYF. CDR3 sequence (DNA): TGTGCCAGCAGCCGCGTTTCCGCAGGGTATATGGAGACCCAGTACTTC.

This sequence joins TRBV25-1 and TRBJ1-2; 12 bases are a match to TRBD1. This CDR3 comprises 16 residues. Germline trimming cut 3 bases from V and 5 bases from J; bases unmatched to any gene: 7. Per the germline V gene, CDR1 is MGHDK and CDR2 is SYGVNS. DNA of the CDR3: TGTGCCAGCAGTGACCGAGGGACAGGGGGCGTTTATGGCTACACCTTC. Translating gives CASSDRGTGGVYGYTF.

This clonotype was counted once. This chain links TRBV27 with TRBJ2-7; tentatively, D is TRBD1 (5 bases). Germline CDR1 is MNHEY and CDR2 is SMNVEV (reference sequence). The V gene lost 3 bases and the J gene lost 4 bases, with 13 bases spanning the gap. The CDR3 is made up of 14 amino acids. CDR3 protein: CASSLIPQGYEQYF. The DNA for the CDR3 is TGTGCCAGCAGTTTGATCCCCCAGGGTTACGAGCAGTACTTC.

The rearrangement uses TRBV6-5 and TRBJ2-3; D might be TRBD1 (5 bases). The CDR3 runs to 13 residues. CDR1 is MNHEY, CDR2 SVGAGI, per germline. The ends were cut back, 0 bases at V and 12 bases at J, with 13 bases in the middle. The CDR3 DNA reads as TGTGCCAGCAGTTACTCGAAGCAGGGTACCCAGTATTTT. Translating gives CASSYSKQGTQYF.

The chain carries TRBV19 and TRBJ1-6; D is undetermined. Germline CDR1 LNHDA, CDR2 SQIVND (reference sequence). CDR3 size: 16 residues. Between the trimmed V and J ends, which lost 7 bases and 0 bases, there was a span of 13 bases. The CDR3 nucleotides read TGTGCCAGTACCCCTTCGCGGAGCTCCTATAATTCACCCCTCCACTTT. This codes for CASTPSRSSYNSPLHF.

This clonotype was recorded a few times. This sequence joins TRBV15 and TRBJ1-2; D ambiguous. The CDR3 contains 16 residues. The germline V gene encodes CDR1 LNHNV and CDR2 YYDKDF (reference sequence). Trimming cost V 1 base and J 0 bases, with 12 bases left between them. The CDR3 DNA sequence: TGTGCCACCAGCAGAGGGTCCTCGGGGTCTAACTATGGCTACACCTTC. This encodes CATSRGSSGSNYGYTF.

The CDR3 protein is CAISDSRAGSLGQFF. The CDR3 DNA sequence: TGTGCCATCAGTGACAGTAGGGCAGGGTCCCTCGGGCAGTTCTTC. V usage is TRBV10-3 and J usage is TRBJ2-1, with a tentative D call TRBD1 (5 bases). Per the germline V gene, CDR1 is ENHRY and CDR2 is SYGVKD. Trimming left V 3 bases short and J 12 bases short, with 21 bases between. The CDR3 sequence is 15 residues long.

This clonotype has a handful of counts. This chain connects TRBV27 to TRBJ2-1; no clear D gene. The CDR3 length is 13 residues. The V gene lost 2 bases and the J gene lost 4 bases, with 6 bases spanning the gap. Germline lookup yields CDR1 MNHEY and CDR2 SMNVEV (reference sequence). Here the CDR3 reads CASSLKMYNEQFF. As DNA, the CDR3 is TGTGCCAGCAGTTTAAAGATGTACAATGAGCAGTTCTTC.

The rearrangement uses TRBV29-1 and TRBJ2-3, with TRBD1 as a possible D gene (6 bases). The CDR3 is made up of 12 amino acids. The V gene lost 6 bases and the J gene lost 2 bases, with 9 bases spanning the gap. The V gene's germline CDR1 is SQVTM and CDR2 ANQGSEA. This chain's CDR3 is CSVRGNTDTQYF. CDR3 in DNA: TGCAGCGTGAGGGGGAACACAGATACGCAGTATTTT.

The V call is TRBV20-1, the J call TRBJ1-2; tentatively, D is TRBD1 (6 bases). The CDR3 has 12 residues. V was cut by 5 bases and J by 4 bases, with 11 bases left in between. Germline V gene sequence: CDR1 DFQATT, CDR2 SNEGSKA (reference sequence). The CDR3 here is CSAGGHSYGYTF. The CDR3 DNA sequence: TGCAGTGCTGGGGGACACTCCTATGGCTACACCTTC.

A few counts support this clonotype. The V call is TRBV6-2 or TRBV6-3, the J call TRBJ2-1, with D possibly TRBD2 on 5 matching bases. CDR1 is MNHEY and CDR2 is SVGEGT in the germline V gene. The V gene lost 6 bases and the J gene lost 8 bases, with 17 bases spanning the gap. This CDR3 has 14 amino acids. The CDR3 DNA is TGTGCCAGCAGCCGGGATTTGGATGTCGATGAGCAGTTCTTC. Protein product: CASSRDLDVDEQFF.

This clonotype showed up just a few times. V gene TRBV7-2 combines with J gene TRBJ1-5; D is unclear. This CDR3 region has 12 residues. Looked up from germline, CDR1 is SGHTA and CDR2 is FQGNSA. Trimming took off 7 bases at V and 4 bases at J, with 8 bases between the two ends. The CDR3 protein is CASTSANQPQHF. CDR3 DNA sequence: TGTGCCAGCACCTCCGCAAATCAGCCCCAGCATTTT.

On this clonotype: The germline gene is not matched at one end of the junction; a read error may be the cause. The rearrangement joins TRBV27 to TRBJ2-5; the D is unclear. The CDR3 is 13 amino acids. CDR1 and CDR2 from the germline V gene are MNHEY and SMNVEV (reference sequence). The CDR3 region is CASSLAGEETLYF. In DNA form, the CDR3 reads TGTGCCAGCAGTTTGGCTGGGGAAGAGACCCTGTACTTC.